This T cell receptor (beta chain) comes out of a study of shared clonotypes between healthy human individuals. When replicate PCRs were run on sorted subsets, they used about 220 ng DNA, some 29,000 T cell genomes. Libraries were prepared by immunoSEQ multiplex PCR; TCRdb keeps only in-frame clonotypes and omits some of them. The sample lists 90,000 to 120,000 clones, roughly 70% seen once, with around 24% in the top ten. Germline lookup yields CDR1 SGDLS and CDR2 YYNGEE. Trimming pared 4 bases from V and 4 bases from J, leaving 12 bases between. The length of the CDR3 is 14 residues. In the case of this clone: What it binds is not known.

Findings and caveats of the study: Rarefaction demonstrated incomplete sorted-subset sequencing despite large depth.

The sequence was obtained from a woman between 25 and 40 years old in good health. Sequenced: memory CD8+ T cells sorted from blood. Subset noted: CD45RO+ cells pooled with CCR7-negative TemRA cells. J is TRBJ1-3 and V is TRBV9; D unresolved. CDR3 sequence reads: CASSPWTGGNTIYF. CDR3 DNA: TGTGCCAGCAGCCCTTGGACGGGGGGAAACACCATATATTTT.